Below, 26 T cell receptor beta chains from the same sample are listed, as sequenced in a study of shared clonotypes between healthy human individuals. The table came from immunoSEQ multiplex PCR; TCRdb's copy has only in-frame clones and leaves some out. Here the sample spans about 600,000 clones, approximately 97% being singletons. Material for sequencing was naive CD4+ T cells sorted from blood. Regarding subset: CD45RA+ positively selected. These TCRs come from a woman in her twenties or thirties in good health.

The chain combines TRBV27 with TRBJ2-1; TRBD1 agrees at 7 bases. The CDR3 is made up of 16 amino acids. Germline-derived CDR1 and CDR2 are MNHEY and SMNVEV (reference sequence). V lost 4 bases, J lost 1 base, and 7 bases stayed unmatched. The CDR3 DNA reads as TGTGCCAGCAGTTGGGGACAGCGAACTTCCTACAATGAGCAGTTCTTC. Protein product: CASSWGQRTSYNEQFF.

The chain recombines TRBV11-2 with TRBJ2-1; 7 bases match TRBD2. Germline V gene lookup returns CDR1 SGHAT and CDR2 FQNNGV. V was pared by 1 base and J by 6 bases, with 6 bases of the junction left unmatched. The CDR3 is made up of 15 amino acids. CDR3 in amino acids: CASSLVAGPVNEQFF. CDR3 DNA sequence: TGTGCCAGCAGCTTAGTAGCGGGTCCCGTCAATGAGCAGTTCTTC.

The chain uses TRBV28 and TRBJ1-3; TRBD1 matches at 7 bases. The germline gives CDR1 MDHEN, CDR2 SYDVKM. The CDR3 length is 14 residues. V dropped 5 bases and J dropped 4; count of bases not matched to a gene: 5. CDR3 sequence: CASSVDRAGNTIYF. DNA for the CDR3: TGTGCCAGCAGTGTTGACAGGGCCGGAAACACCATATATTTT.

The chain couples TRBV5-6 to TRBJ1-5; maybe TRBD1 (5 bases). In germline, CDR1 is SGHDT, CDR2 YYEEEE. Trimming took 2 bases from V and 4 from J, leaving 7 bases between them. The CDR3 runs to 13 residues. The CDR3: CASSFGGNQPQHF. CDR3 DNA: TGTGCCAGCAGCTTCGGGGGAAATCAGCCCCAGCATTTT.

The chain recombines TRBV2 with TRBJ2-1; 7 bases match TRBD1. CDR3 size: 14 residues. Germline V gives CDR1 SNHLY, CDR2 FYNNEI. The V segment lost 6 bases and the J segment 5 bases; nucleotides outside the gene matches: 7. CDR3 residues: CASRPGQTNNEQFF. The DNA of the CDR3 is TGTGCCAGCAGGCCGGGACAGACAAACAATGAGCAGTTCTTC.

CDR3 bases: TGTGCCAGCAGTGAACTTCGTGGACAGGTCCCCTACGAGCAGTACTTC. The encoded protein is CASSELRGQVPYEQYF. The V gene is TRBV2, the J gene TRBJ2-7, with TRBD1 identical over 7 bases. CDR3 length: 16 residues. Germline V lookup: CDR1 SNHLY, CDR2 FYNNEI. With 2 bases clipped from V and 2 bases from J, the junction kept 9 bases outside the gene matches.

This sequence joins TRBV6-6 and TRBJ2-7; D is perhaps TRBD1 (5 bases). CDR1 and CDR2 (germline): MNHNY, SVGAGI (reference sequence). V was trimmed by 2 bases and J by 5 bases, leaving 16 bases between them. The CDR3 extends over 15 amino acids. CDR3 amino acids: CASSYGAHLPDEQYF. CDR3 in DNA: TGTGCCAGCAGTTACGGGGCCCACCTCCCTGACGAGCAGTACTTC.

This clone is a singleton in its sample. The chain has TRBV5-4 and TRBJ2-2; TRBD2 matches at 8 bases. Germline values: CDR1 SGHNT, CDR2 YYREEE (reference sequence). Trimming at V came to 7 bases and at J to 8 bases, leaving 10 bases not matched to a gene. This CDR3 comprises 14 residues. Here the CDR3 DNA reads TGTGCCAGCGGATCCGGGGGGGAGGAAGGGGAGCTGTTTTTT. Its protein product is CASGSGGEEGELFF.

This chain connects TRBV7-9 to TRBJ1-4, with D possibly matching TRBD1 (6 bases). V was pared by 3 bases and J by 8 bases, with 19 bases between. The CDR3 consists of 16 residues. Germline V gene sequence: CDR1 SEHNR, CDR2 FQNEAQ (reference sequence). CDR3 sequence: CASSFQNRDFVEKLFF. The CDR3 bases are TGTGCCAGCAGCTTCCAAAACAGGGACTTCGTGGAAAAACTGTTTTTT.

J is TRBJ1-2 and V is TRBV2, with D possibly being TRBD1 (5 bases). CDR1 is SNHLY and CDR2 is FYNNEI in the germline V gene. The V gene lost 0 bases and the J gene lost 5 bases, with 13 bases spanning the gap. The CDR3 is 15 amino acids. CDR3 DNA sequence: TGTGCCAGCAGTGAAGCGCTTCAGACAGCTTATGGCTACACCTTC. Translated, it gives CASSEALQTAYGYTF.

CDR3 sequence reads: CAWAPVGEKLFF. CDR3 nucleotide sequence: TGTGCCTGGGCTCCCGTGGGAGAAAAACTGTTTTTT. V and J are TRBV30 and TRBJ1-4; D is ambiguous. CDR1 is GTSNPN and CDR2 is SVGIG in the germline V gene (reference sequence). Trimming stripped 5 bases from V and 8 bases from J, with 12 bases between. CDR3 size: 12 residues. The full variable domain, rest sourced from reference TRBV30 and TRBJ1-4, is SQTIHQWPATLVQPVGSPLSLECTVEGTSNPNLYWYRQAAGRGLQLLFYSVGIGQISSEVPQNLSASRPQDRQFILSSKKLLLSDSGFYLCAWAPVGEKLFFGSGTQLSVL.

V gene TRBV28 combines with J gene TRBJ2-1; D is ambiguous. CDR1 MDHEN and CDR2 SYDVKM come from the germline V gene. CDR3 length: 12 amino acids. V was clipped by 1 base and J by 8 bases, with 6 bases between them. CDR3 coding DNA: TGTGCCAGCAGTTTATTAAGAGATGAGCAGTTCTTC. Protein product: CASSLLRDEQFF.

The rearrangement links TRBV7-3 to TRBJ2-3; D ambiguous. In germline, CDR1 is SGHTA, CDR2 FQGTGA. The V gene lost 3 bases and the J gene lost 0 bases, with 7 bases spanning the gap. The CDR3 spans 14 residues. Here the CDR3 reads CASSFGQSTDTQYF. As DNA, the CDR3 is TGTGCCAGCAGCTTCGGCCAGAGCACAGATACGCAGTATTTT.

The CDR3 DNA reads as TGCGCCAGCAGCATTACAGGGTTGTACACTGAAGCTTTCTTT. It codes for CASSITGLYTEAFF. This sequence joins TRBV5-1 and TRBJ1-1; weak D call: TRBD1 (6 bases). Germline V CDR1 and CDR2: SGHRS, YFSETQ. Trimming took off 4 bases at V and 3 bases at J, with 13 bases between the two ends. The CDR3 is made up of 14 amino acids. Using reference TRBV5-1 and TRBJ1-1 for the parts outside the CDR3, the full variable domain is KAGVTQTPRYLIKTRGQQVTLSCSPISGHRSVSWYQQTPGQGLQFLFEYFSETQRNKGNFPGRFSGRQFSNSRSEMNVSTLELGDSALYLCASSITGLYTEAFFGQGTRLTVV.

The V gene is TRBV30, the J gene TRBJ2-6; no reliable D call. CDR3 size: 16 residues. The V gene lost 1 base and the J gene lost 0 bases, with 10 bases spanning the gap. Per the germline V gene, CDR1 is GTSNPN and CDR2 is SVGIG (reference sequence). CDR3 nucleotides: TGTGCCTGGAGTGCTAGTCGATCCTCTGGGGCCAACGTCCTGACTTTC. Amino acid sequence: CAWSASRSSGANVLTF.

The rearrangement joins TRBV5-4 to TRBJ2-1; 9 bases are a match to TRBD2. The junction had 4 bases not matched to a gene; V was cut back by 5 bases and J by 10 bases. Germline CDR1 is SGHNT and CDR2 is YYREEE (reference sequence). This CDR3 comprises 12 residues. The CDR3 nucleotides read TGTGCCAGCAGTCCTAGCGGGGACGAGCAGTTCTTC. It codes for CASSPSGDEQFF.

The J gene is TRBJ2-3, the V gene TRBV18; TRBD2 matches 13 bases. CDR1 is KGHSH and CDR2 is LQKENI in the germline V gene. This CDR3 comprises 17 residues. With V trimmed by 1 base and J by 6 bases, 7 bases remained unmatched. CDR3 bases: TGTGCCAGCTCACCACGACTAGCGGGGGGCCCGGGGGATACGCAGTATTTT. This sequence encodes CASSPRLAGGPGDTQYF.

The V and J genes are TRBV19 and TRBJ2-3, with 14 bases lining up with TRBD2. The CDR3 runs to 19 residues. With V trimmed by 5 bases and J by 0 bases, 10 bases remained unmatched. Germline CDR1 and CDR2: LNHDA and SQIVND (reference sequence). The CDR3 is CASSSRLAGGPVSTDTQYF. The CDR3 nucleotides read TGTGCCAGTAGTTCGCGACTAGCGGGAGGGCCCGTTAGCACAGATACGCAGTATTTT.

The chain combines TRBV5-1 with TRBJ2-7; 7 bases match TRBD2. Losses at the gene ends were 0 bases for V and 2 bases for J; bases not matched to a gene: 8. The CDR3 length is 16 residues. The V gene's germline CDR1 is SGHRS and CDR2 YFSETQ. As DNA, the CDR3 is TGCGCCAGCAGCTTGGAATCTTCAGCGGGACCCTACGAGCAGTACTTC. Translated: CASSLESSAGPYEQYF.

This chain joins TRBV2 and TRBJ2-1; 11 positions match TRBD2. The junction had 5 bases not matched to a gene; V was cut back by 5 bases and J by 2 bases. The CDR3 is 16 residues long. In germline, CDR1 is SNHLY, CDR2 FYNNEI. CDR3 bases: TGTGCCAGCAGTCCCGGGACTAGCGGCACCTACAATGAGCAGTTCTTC. Amino acids: CASSPGTSGTYNEQFF. Complete variable domain (other parts from reference TRBV2 and TRBJ2-1): EPEVTQTPSHQVTQMGQEVILRCVPISNHLYFYWYRQILGQKVEFLVSFYNNEISEKSEIFDDQFSVERPDGSNFTLKIRSTKLEDSAMYFCASSPGTSGTYNEQFFGPGTRLTVL.

The chain links TRBV18 to TRBJ2-7; D gene uncertain. V was shortened by 1 base and J by 2 bases, with 21 bases between the two germline ends. The CDR3 extends over 18 amino acids. The germline CDR1 and CDR2 sequences are KGHSH and LQKENI. In nucleotides, the CDR3 is TGTGCCAGCTCACCACAGGACCTCGGTGTCCGAGTCGCCTACGAGCAGTACTTC. Protein: CASSPQDLGVRVAYEQYF.

The rearrangement links TRBV28 to TRBJ2-1; tentatively, D is TRBD1 or TRBD2 (6 bases each). This CDR3 region has 12 residues. V was shortened by 3 bases and J by 16 bases, with 16 bases between the two germline ends. The germline V gene has CDR1 MDHEN and CDR2 SYDVKM. CDR3 sequence (DNA): TGTGCCAGCAGTTTCACCGAGGGGGGCCGATTCTTC. Its translation: CASSFTEGGRFF.

J is TRBJ2-1 and V is TRBV12-5; the match to TRBD2 covers 8 bases. The trim removed 2 bases at V and 4 bases at J, leaving 10 bases unmatched. Germline V gene data show CDR1 as LGHNT and CDR2 as FRNRAP. This CDR3 contains 17 residues. CDR3 region: CASGLWTSQKVYNEQFF. The CDR3 DNA reads TGTGCTAGTGGTTTGTGGACTAGCCAAAAGGTTTACAATGAGCAGTTCTTC. Full variable domain (remainder filled in from reference TRBV12-5 and TRBJ2-1): DARVTQTPRHKVTEMGQEVTMRCQPILGHNTVFWYRQTMMQGLELLAYFRNRAPLDDSGMPKDRFSAEMPDATLATLKIQPSEPRDSAVYFCASGLWTSQKVYNEQFFGPGTRLTVL.

This clone was recorded only once. This sequence joins TRBV9 and TRBJ2-3; D may match TRBD1 or TRBD2 (5 bases each). V was cut by 3 bases and J by 1 base, with 18 bases left in between. Germline loops: CDR1 SGDLS, CDR2 YYNGEE. This CDR3 region has 17 residues. The CDR3 DNA reads as TGTGCCAGCAGCGCCAACCCCGGGACCCGGGGCACAGATACGCAGTATTTT. Protein: CASSANPGTRGTDTQYF.

The V call is TRBV18, the J call TRBJ2-6, with 7 bases that match TRBD2. The CDR3 is 15 amino acids. Per germline, CDR1 KGHSH and CDR2 LQKENI. V lost 10 bases, J lost 5 bases, and 11 bases stayed unmatched. The CDR3 protein is CATPNGGFRANVLTF. The DNA of the CDR3 is TGTGCCACCCCAAACGGGGGGTTTCGGGCCAACGTCCTGACTTTC.

This clone was found once. This rearrangement joins TRBV7-9 to TRBJ1-2, with 8 positions matching TRBD1. In germline, CDR1 is SEHNR, CDR2 FQNEAQ (reference sequence). The CDR3 runs 15 residues. Losses at the gene ends were 5 bases for V and 4 bases for J; bases not matched to a gene: 9. The CDR3 DNA follows: TGTGCCAGCAGCCGTGGACAGGGCAGGCCCTATGGCTACACCTTC. Amino acid sequence: CASSRGQGRPYGYTF. Variable domain in full (rest from reference TRBV7-9 and TRBJ1-2): DTGVSQNPRHKITKRGQNVTFRCDPISEHNRLYWYRQTLGQGPEFLTYFQNEAQLEKSRLLSDRFSAERPKGSFSTLEIQRTEQGDSAMYLCASSRGQGRPYGYTFGSGTRLTVV.